What follows are 31 T cell receptor beta chains derived from one specimen sequenced in a study of CD8 T cells in ankylosing spondylitis. Study-wide results and limits: Blood of patients with ankylosing spondylitis appeared to be characterized by a TCR beta motif of several highly homologous variants.

Their antigens remain unidentified. TCRdb re-derived calls from the 5' RACE reads in MiXCR, one entry per CDR3 protein. The data contain under 850,000 distinct CDR3 sequences, 15% to 20% of them seen just once; the ten biggest clones take up around 19%. The source material was blood, either unsorted or a sorted T cell fraction (not recorded which). The receptor set was obtained from a male donor with ankylosing spondylitis.

There are many counts of this clonotype. The CDR3 sequence: CASSLSSGNTIYF. DNA for the CDR3: TGTGCCAGCAGCTTAAGCTCTGGAAACACCATATATTTT. The gene calls are TRBV12-3 or TRBV12-4 and TRBJ1-3; D gene uncertain. The V end was cut by 6 bases, the J end by 0 bases, with 6 bases between. The CDR3 extends over 13 amino acids.

J is TRBJ2-1 and V is TRBV28; the D gene is possibly TRBD2 (6 bases). CDR3 length: 15 amino acids. CDR1 is MDHEN, CDR2 SYDVKM, per germline. Trimming cost V 6 bases and J 0 bases, with 12 bases left between them. The CDR3 here is CASRAWRDSYNEQFF. Written as DNA, the CDR3 is TGTGCCAGCAGGGCTTGGCGGGACTCCTACAATGAGCAGTTCTTC.

The rearrangement uses TRBV5-1 and TRBJ2-5; 16 bases are shared with TRBD2. V shed 4 bases and J 5 bases; nucleotides not matched to a gene: 8. The length of the CDR3 is 17 residues. Germline V lookup: CDR1 SGHRS, CDR2 YFSETQ. CDR3 in amino acids: CASSEGLAGGPMETQYF. CDR3 DNA: TGCGCCAGCAGCGAGGGACTAGCGGGAGGGCCGATGGAGACCCAGTACTTC.

This clonotype came up a few times. This chain connects TRBV27 to TRBJ2-7; 8 bases match TRBD2. CDR3 length: 17 residues. V shed 10 bases, J shed 3 bases, and the junction held 20 bases outside the gene matches. Germline V gene lookup returns CDR1 MNHEY and CDR2 SMNVEV (reference sequence). CDR3 loop: CAKGKTSEPSGYYEQYF. The CDR3 DNA sequence: TGTGCCAAGGGCAAAACCTCGGAGCCTAGCGGGTACTACGAGCAGTACTTC.

There are a few counts of this clonotype. V usage is TRBV6-5 and J usage is TRBJ2-1, with D unresolved. Trimming cost V 0 bases and J 5 bases, with 11 bases left between them. CDR1 MNHEY and CDR2 SVGAGI come from the germline V gene. The CDR3 consists of 15 residues. The CDR3 region is CASSYSRTPNNEQFF. The CDR3 DNA is TGTGCCAGCAGTTACTCGAGAACCCCAAACAATGAGCAGTTCTTC.

This clonotype was recorded at least ten times. The chain joins TRBV7-8 to TRBJ1-1; 11 nucleotides align to TRBD1. Germline trimming cut 3 bases from V and 10 bases from J; bases unmatched to any gene: 4. The CDR3 contains 13 residues. Germline CDR1 is SGHVS and CDR2 is FQNEAQ. The CDR3 spells CASSFTGTGGAFF. The CDR3 bases are TGTGCCAGCAGCTTTACCGGGACAGGGGGAGCTTTCTTT.

J is TRBJ1-3 and V is TRBV20-1; D unresolved. V lost 6 bases and J lost 0, with 9 bases in between. CDR1 and CDR2 from the germline V gene are DFQATT and SNEGSKA (reference sequence). The CDR3 runs to 13 residues. In DNA form, the CDR3 reads TGCAGTGCCCAGCTCAGCTCTGGAAACACCATATATTTT. Its translation: CSAQLSSGNTIYF.

Only a few counts were recorded for this clonotype. The V gene is TRBV5-1, the J gene TRBJ1-2; D gene unclear. The V gene's germline CDR1 is SGHRS and CDR2 YFSETQ. V lost 0 bases to trimming and J lost 8 bases, with 14 bases between them. The CDR3 consists of 14 residues. CDR3 protein: CASSLGSFRYGYTF. The CDR3 nucleotides read TGCGCCAGCAGCTTGGGTAGCTTTAGGTACGGCTACACCTTC.

This clonotype was seen more than once but under ten times. The rearrangement uses TRBV4-2 and TRBJ2-5; tentatively, D is TRBD2 (6 bases). CDR3 length equals 16 residues. Germline V gives CDR1 LGHNA, CDR2 YNFKEQ. Trimming removed 3 bases from V and 5 bases from J, with 19 bases in between. The DNA for the CDR3 is TGTGCCAGCAGCCAGACCTCCGAGACTAGAGTTGAGACCCAGTACTTC. This codes for CASSQTSETRVETQYF.

This clonotype appeared many times. The chain couples TRBV4-1 to TRBJ2-1, with 13 bases matching TRBD2. The junction had 3 bases not matched to a gene; V was cut back by 4 bases and J by 3 bases. The CDR3 spans 16 residues. Germline lookup yields CDR1 MGHRA and CDR2 YSYEKL. CDR3 in amino acids: CASSPRTSGSYNEQFF. The DNA of the CDR3 is TGCGCCAGCAGCCCGCGGACTAGCGGGAGCTACAATGAGCAGTTCTTC.

V and J are TRBV5-1 and TRBJ2-7; the match to TRBD2 covers 8 bases. The germline CDR1 and CDR2 sequences are SGHRS and YFSETQ. The J segment lost 3 bases and the V segment lost 2 bases, leaving 4 bases of the junction unmatched. This CDR3 has 14 amino acids. CDR3 coding DNA: TGCGCCAGCAGCTTCGGCGGGGGGATCTACGAGCAGTACTTC. Protein product: CASSFGGGIYEQYF.

The chain joins TRBV4-1 to TRBJ2-7; 10 bases fit TRBD1. V trimming: 3 bases; J trimming: 2 bases; junction bases outside the gene matches: 4. Germline V lookup: CDR1 MGHRA, CDR2 YSYEKL. The CDR3 contains 15 residues. CDR3 bases: TGCGCCAGCAGCCAGGACAGGGGGACCACCTACGAGCAGTACTTC. Translated, it gives CASSQDRGTTYEQYF.

This clonotype was observed a few times. The rearrangement links TRBV4-1 to TRBJ1-1; no firm D call. Germline loops: CDR1 MGHRA, CDR2 YSYEKL. Trimming cost V 9 bases and J 3 bases, with 17 bases left between them. This CDR3 comprises 14 residues. The CDR3 spells CASTPDGRYTEAFF. The CDR3 DNA reads TGCGCCAGTACCCCGGACGGGAGATACACTGAAGCTTTCTTT.

The chain couples TRBV11-2 to TRBJ1-1; possible D gene TRBD1, 5 bases. The CDR3 runs 16 residues. The germline CDR1 and CDR2 sequences are SGHAT and FQNNGV. Trimming removed 1 base from V and 0 bases from J, with 12 bases in between. The CDR3 nucleotides are TGTGCCAGCAGCTTAGTAGCCAGGGTCATGAACACTGAAGCTTTCTTT. It specifies CASSLVARVMNTEAFF. The whole variable domain, remainder taken from reference TRBV11-2 and TRBJ1-1, is EAGVAQSPRYKIIEKRQSVAFWCNPISGHATLYWYQQILGQGPKLLIQFQNNGVVDDSQLPKDRFSAERLKGVDSTLKIQPAKLEDSAVYLCASSLVARVMNTEAFFGQGTRLTVV.

The table lists this clonotype with a few counts. The chain uses TRBV5-1 and TRBJ2-7; 8 bases fit TRBD1. Per the germline V gene, CDR1 is SGHRS and CDR2 is YFSETQ. The CDR3 extends over 16 amino acids. Trimming cost V 0 bases and J 5 bases; bases outside gene matches: 10. CDR3 bases: TGCGCCAGCAGCTTGGCCAAAACAGGGGGAACAAACGAGCAGTACTTC. Translated, it gives CASSLAKTGGTNEQYF.

This sequence joins TRBV4-3 and TRBJ2-1; 11 bases align to TRBD2. V dropped 0 bases and J dropped 3; count of bases not matched to a gene: 7. This CDR3 contains 18 residues. Germline CDR1 is LGHNA and CDR2 is YSLEER. The CDR3 is CASSQDRSSGRFYNEQFF. The DNA of the CDR3 is TGCGCCAGCAGCCAAGATAGGTCTAGCGGGAGGTTCTACAATGAGCAGTTCTTC.

This clonotype has just a few counts. The genes are TRBV4-1 and TRBJ2-7; 11 bases map to TRBD2. The V segment lost 0 bases and the J segment 4 bases; nucleotides outside the gene matches: 2. CDR1 is MGHRA and CDR2 is YSYEKL in the germline V gene. The CDR3 has 15 amino acids. The CDR3 DNA follows: TGCGCCAGCAGCCAAGACCCTAGCGGGAGGTACGAGCAGTACTTC. Its translation: CASSQDPSGRYEQYF.

The V call is TRBV28, the J call TRBJ2-6; D not resolved. V lost 5 bases and J 2 bases, leaving 10 bases between the germline ends. The CDR3 has 15 amino acids. Germline CDR1 reads MDHEN; CDR2 reads SYDVKM. The DNA for the CDR3 is TGTGCCAGCAGTCCCCAGGCCGCTGGGGCCAACGTCCTGACTTTC. Its protein is CASSPQAAGANVLTF.

The chain carries TRBV28 and TRBJ2-2, with 9 bases that match TRBD1. V dropped 4 bases and J dropped 5; count of bases not matched to a gene: 11. Germline-derived CDR1 and CDR2 are MDHEN and SYDVKM. CDR3 length: 17 amino acids. The CDR3 DNA reads TGTGCCAGCAGTTGGGACAGGGTTTTCGGAGGGACCGGGGAGCTGTTTTTT. Encoded protein: CASSWDRVFGGTGELFF.

V is TRBV10-3 and J is TRBJ2-1; 8 nucleotides line up with TRBD1. This CDR3 is 14 amino acids long. The trim removed 6 bases at V and 5 bases at J, leaving 6 bases unmatched. CDR1 ENHRY and CDR2 SYGVKD come from the germline V gene. Written as DNA, the CDR3 is TGTGCCATCAGGCCGGACAGGGCGGACAATGAGCAGTTCTTC. Its translation: CAIRPDRADNEQFF.

This chain uses TRBV5-1 with TRBJ1-2, with 7 bases that match TRBD1. V trimming: 3 bases; J trimming: 0 bases; junction bases outside the gene matches: 2. Per germline, CDR1 SGHRS and CDR2 YFSETQ. This CDR3 has 14 amino acids. The CDR3 DNA reads TGCGCCAGCAGCTCGGGACAGCCTAACTATGGCTACACCTTC. The encoded protein is CASSSGQPNYGYTF.

This clonotype was seen a handful of times. The chain is built from TRBV12-3 or TRBV12-4 and TRBJ2-1; D is possibly TRBD1 (5 bases). Trimming left V 6 bases short and J 7 bases short, with 16 bases between. The CDR3 is 14 amino acids. The CDR3 loop reads CASRPRGSGNEQFF. The CDR3 nucleotides read TGTGCCAGCAGACCTAGGGGCTCTGGGAATGAGCAGTTCTTC.

Notes on this clonotype: The junction does not match germline at one end; this may be a read error. This chain joins TRBV12-3 or TRBV12-4 and TRBJ2-7; tentatively, D is TRBD1 (6 bases). The CDR3 consists of 12 residues. The chain's CDR3 is CASSLPRDTAVF. CDR3 DNA sequence: TGTGCCAGCAGTTTACCCCGGGACACCGCCGTCTTC.

This clonotype was observed a handful of times. V gene TRBV4-1 combines with J gene TRBJ2-7; D uncertain. Trimming shortened V by 2 bases and J by 0 bases, and 14 bases separated the two germline ends. CDR3 length: 16 amino acids. Germline V gene sequence: CDR1 MGHRA, CDR2 YSYEKL. CDR3 sequence: CASSQRLVASSYEQYF. The CDR3, as DNA: TGCGCCAGCAGCCAACGGTTAGTGGCAAGCTCCTACGAGCAGTACTTC.

The V gene is TRBV7-3, the J gene TRBJ2-5; TRBD2 agrees at 7 bases. The germline CDR1 and CDR2 sequences are SGHTA and FQGTGA. With 0 bases clipped from V and 3 bases from J, the junction kept 4 bases outside the gene matches. The CDR3 runs 15 residues. CDR3: CASSLTGGEKETQYF. The CDR3 nucleotides are TGTGCCAGCAGCTTAACTGGGGGGGAGAAAGAGACCCAGTACTTC.

CDR3 sequence (DNA): TGTGCCAGTAGTATCGGGACAGCGAACACCGGGGAGCTGTTTTTT. It codes for CASSIGTANTGELFF. The genes are TRBV19 and TRBJ2-2, with 7 bases that match TRBD1. CDR1 is LNHDA, CDR2 SQIVND, per germline (reference sequence). The CDR3 is 15 residues long. Trimming removed 3 bases from V and 0 bases from J; junction bases left unmatched: 1.

The table lists this clonotype with a few counts. The V call is TRBV12-3 or TRBV12-4, the J call TRBJ1-1; the D gene is possibly TRBD1 (6 bases). The CDR3 contains 13 residues. Deletions cut 8 bases from V and 4 bases from J, with 14 bases between. The DNA of the CDR3 is TGTGCCAGCGGGACAAGTTTGGGCACTGAAGCTTTCTTT. This translates into CASGTSLGTEAFF.

The V call is TRBV20-1, the J call TRBJ1-2, with D uncertain. This CDR3 region has 11 residues. The germline CDR1 and CDR2 sequences are DFQATT and SNEGSKA (reference sequence). With 4 bases removed from V and 8 bases from J, the gap between germline ends came to 11 bases. The CDR3 spells CSAMGIGGYTF. The CDR3 bases are TGCAGTGCTATGGGCATCGGGGGCTACACCTTC.

The V gene is TRBV24-1, the J gene TRBJ2-5; perhaps TRBD2 as D (6 bases). V dropped 0 bases and J dropped 1 base, with 8 bases sitting between them. This CDR3 region has 15 residues. Per germline, CDR1 KGHDR and CDR2 SFDVKD. The DNA for the CDR3 is TGTGCCACCAGTGATTTGGCGGGAACCCAAGAGACCCAGTACTTC. Translated, it gives CATSDLAGTQETQYF.

This chain joins TRBV11-2 and TRBJ2-1, with TRBD2 matching over 10 bases. V dropped 1 base and J dropped 6; count of bases not matched to a gene: 9. The V gene's germline CDR1 is SGHAT and CDR2 FQNNGV. The CDR3 totals 17 residues. CDR3 bases: TGTGCCAGCAGCTTAGTTCCACTAGCGGGATTAGGCAATGAGCAGTTCTTC. Translated, it gives CASSLVPLAGLGNEQFF.

The chain is built from TRBV28 and TRBJ1-3; no definite D call. This CDR3 region has 16 residues. V dropped 3 bases and J dropped 0 bases, with 12 bases sitting between them. Germline CDR1 MDHEN, CDR2 SYDVKM. The CDR3 here is CASSFSISSSGNTIYF. The CDR3 nucleotides are TGTGCCAGCAGTTTTAGTATCTCGAGCTCTGGAAACACCATATATTTT.